Following are 18 T cell receptor beta chains from one sample sequenced in a study of early T cells in non-severe SARS-CoV-2 infection (dated by TCRdb to about 2021). The method behind the library was 5' RACE. Instrument on record: NextSeq 500. Clones were called with MiXCR by TCRdb after fastp trimmed the public reads at Q25, and only in-frame beta chains were retained. One record per CDR3 amino acid sequence lists the most common genes and DNA. The table for this sample lists roughly 80,000 distinct CDR3 sequences; less than 8% of them were counted only once. Of the sample, 6.5% to 9% is held by the ten largest clones. The sequencing sample was made of whole blood. These receptor sequences come from an adult who was a healthcare worker with PCR-confirmed SARS-CoV-2 infection or an uninfected control (not recorded which).

The chain couples TRBV11-2 to TRBJ2-7; 7 bases map to TRBD2. CDR1 and CDR2 from the germline V gene are SGHAT and FQNNGV. The CDR3 is made up of 16 amino acids. After removal of 1 base from V and 4 bases from J, the junction contained 10 bases not matched to a gene. Written as DNA, the CDR3 is TGTGCCAGCAGCTTAGGTGTGACTAGCTTTGTTTACGAGCAGTACTTC. Amino acid sequence: CASSLGVTSFVYEQYF.

The table lists this clonotype with many counts. The V gene is TRBV2, the J gene TRBJ1-1; D might be TRBD1 (6 bases). V dropped 6 bases and J dropped 1 base, with 9 bases sitting between them. The CDR3 is 13 residues long. Germline assignment: CDR1 SNHLY and CDR2 FYNNEI. The CDR3 DNA sequence: TGTGCCAGCAGACTGGGACAGAACACTGAAGCTTTCTTT. This gives the protein CASRLGQNTEAFF.

The chain couples TRBV25-1 to TRBJ2-7, with D maybe TRBD2 (6 bases). This CDR3 is built from 14 residues. CDR1 and CDR2 (germline): MGHDK, SYGVNS. With 7 bases removed from V and 0 bases from J, the gap between germline ends came to 13 bases. CDR3 coding DNA: TGTGCCAGCAATCCATCGGGACTCTCCTACGAGCAGTACTTC. Protein product: CASNPSGLSYEQYF.

This clonotype was counted many times. The V and J genes are TRBV20-1 and TRBJ1-6, with D uncertain. Germline V gene sequence: CDR1 DFQATT, CDR2 SNEGSKA (reference sequence). The CDR3 spans 14 residues. Trimming took 3 bases from V and 11 from J, leaving 17 bases between them. CDR3 nucleotides: TGCAGTGCTAGGTCTGGGGATTTCGGACCACCCCTCCACTTT. This codes for CSARSGDFGPPLHF.

As concerns this clonotype: An end of the junction differs from the germline gene, which may be a read error. The rearrangement uses TRBV6-2 or TRBV6-3 and TRBJ2-7; D is undetermined. The CDR3 runs 15 residues. Germline V gives CDR1 MNHEY, CDR2 SVGEGT. The CDR3 loop reads CSSSYPVEPYYEQYF. The CDR3 nucleotides read TGTTCCAGCAGTTATCCCGTAGAACCCTACTACGAGCAGTACTTC.

The CDR3 sequence: CASRSGGESDTQYF. CDR3 DNA sequence: TGTGCCAGCAGGAGCGGGGGGGAGTCAGATACGCAGTATTTT. The chain links TRBV12-3 or TRBV12-4 to TRBJ2-3, with 10 bases identical to TRBD2. The CDR3 is made up of 14 amino acids. The junction had 4 bases not matched to a gene; V was cut back by 6 bases and J by 4 bases.

The CDR3: CSAVAGKQETQYF. DNA for the CDR3: TGCAGTGCCGTGGCAGGGAAACAAGAGACCCAGTACTTC. V usage is TRBV20-1 and J usage is TRBJ2-5, with D perhaps matching TRBD1 (5 bases). Germline V lookup: CDR1 DFQATT, CDR2 SNEGSKA (reference sequence). V lost 6 bases and J lost 2, with 13 bases in between. This CDR3 has 13 amino acids.

This clonotype was detected ten times or more. This chain links TRBV18 with TRBJ1-6; the D gene is possibly TRBD1 (5 bases). V was cut by 2 bases and J by 1 base, with 9 bases left in between. Germline V lookup: CDR1 KGHSH, CDR2 LQKENI. The CDR3 covers 16 residues. CDR3 sequence (DNA): TGTGCCAGCTCACCAAGGGGACCGTCCTATAATTCACCCCTCCACTTT. This gives the protein CASSPRGPSYNSPLHF.

This clonotype was recorded many times. The chain has TRBV27 and TRBJ2-7, with a weak D call TRBD2 (5 bases). This CDR3 contains 11 residues. Germline V gene sequence: CDR1 MNHEY, CDR2 SMNVEV (reference sequence). Trimming stripped 8 bases from V and 2 bases from J, with 7 bases between. The CDR3 here is CASGSTYEQYF. In nucleotides, the CDR3 is TGTGCCAGCGGGAGTACCTACGAGCAGTACTTC.

Only a few counts were recorded for this clonotype. The V gene is TRBV6-5, the J gene TRBJ1-6; TRBD1 matches at 7 bases. J gave up 6 bases and V 5 bases, and 7 bases lay outside the gene matches. The germline gives CDR1 MNHEY, CDR2 SVGAGI. The CDR3 runs to 15 residues. The CDR3 protein is CASSGDRALNSPLHF. CDR3 coding DNA: TGTGCCAGCAGTGGAGACAGGGCGCTTAATTCACCCCTCCACTTT.

The table lists this clonotype with a few counts. The gene calls are TRBV24-1 and TRBJ2-3; 11 bases match TRBD1. The ends lost 3 bases at V and 0 bases at J; junction bases unmatched: 1. Germline lookup yields CDR1 KGHDR and CDR2 SFDVKD. The CDR3 consists of 16 residues. CDR3 residues: CATSDGDRGSTDTQYF. DNA for the CDR3: TGTGCCACCAGTGATGGGGACAGGGGGAGCACAGATACGCAGTATTTT.

Only a few counts were recorded for this clonotype. This chain links TRBV19 with TRBJ2-1, with 9 positions matching TRBD2. Per the germline V gene, CDR1 is LNHDA and CDR2 is SQIVND (reference sequence). Trimming at V came to 3 bases and at J to 3 bases, leaving 3 bases not matched to a gene. The CDR3 totals 15 residues. CDR3 sequence (DNA): TGTGCCAGTAGTATTAAACTAGCGGGCTACAATGAGCAGTTCTTC. It yields the protein CASSIKLAGYNEQFF.

This clonotype was recorded at least ten times. The chain is built from TRBV20-1 and TRBJ2-1; D remains ambiguous. This CDR3 spans 13 amino acids. The germline V and J ends were trimmed by 0 bases and 5 bases, with 8 bases remaining between them. Germline CDR1 and CDR2: DFQATT and SNEGSKA (reference sequence). CDR3 residues: CSARDPVNNEQFF. CDR3 DNA sequence: TGCAGTGCTAGAGATCCTGTCAACAATGAGCAGTTCTTC.

The chain has TRBV3-1 and TRBJ2-7, with a weak D call TRBD2 (6 bases). This CDR3 is 14 amino acids long. V was clipped by 2 bases and J by 3 bases, with 11 bases between them. CDR1 is LGHDT, CDR2 YNNKEL, per germline (reference sequence). The CDR3 DNA reads as TGTGCCAGCAGCCAATACGGGGGAATCTACGAGCAGTACTTC. Amino acid sequence: CASSQYGGIYEQYF.

The sample holds many counts of this clonotype. The chain combines TRBV10-2 with TRBJ2-2; 8 nucleotides align to TRBD1. Trimming at V came to 4 bases and at J to 4 bases, leaving 5 bases not matched to a gene. The CDR3 length is 15 residues. Germline values: CDR1 WSHSY, CDR2 SAAADI. The CDR3 sequence: CASSGQGMSTGELFF. CDR3 DNA: TGCGCCAGCAGTGGACAGGGGATGAGCACCGGGGAGCTGTTTTTT.

The chain has TRBV4-2 and TRBJ1-1; D not resolved. CDR3 size: 13 residues. With 1 base removed from V and 8 bases from J, the gap between germline ends came to 11 bases. Germline values: CDR1 LGHNA, CDR2 YNFKEQ. This chain's CDR3 is CASSQANSLEAFF. The CDR3 coding sequence is TGTGCCAGCAGCCAAGCTAACAGTTTGGAAGCTTTCTTT.

This clonotype was counted at least ten times. This chain connects TRBV7-2 to TRBJ2-7; unclear D gene. This CDR3 has 14 residues. Trimming removed 5 bases at V and 0 bases at J, with 11 bases between. The germline CDR1 and CDR2 sequences are SGHTA and FQGNSA. The CDR3 DNA follows: TGTGCCAGCAGCCCACTCGACCGCTCCTACGAGCAGTACTTC. Its protein is CASSPLDRSYEQYF.

DNA for the CDR3: TGTGCCAGCAGCTTCAGGAACCAAGAGACCCAGTACTTC. Its protein product is CASSFRNQETQYF. The rearrangement uses TRBV7-2 and TRBJ2-5; no reliable D call. The germline CDR1 and CDR2 sequences are SGHTA and FQGNSA. The ends were cut back, 3 bases at V and 0 bases at J, with 5 bases in the middle. The CDR3 consists of 13 residues.